This TCR beta chain comes out of a study of CD8 T cells in ankylosing spondylitis. V gave up 3 bases and J gave up 8 bases; unmatched junction bases: 13. The length of the CDR3 is 16 residues. CDR1 and CDR2 from the germline V gene are SNHLY and FYNNEI. This clonotype was seen a few times. Molecular-barcoded quantitative 5'-RACE produced these TCR beta libraries. TCRdb re-analysed the 5' RACE reads in MiXCR, keeping a single row per CDR3 protein. The sample has 200,000 or so distinct CDR3 sequences; roughly 20% are singletons. The sample consisted of blood, either unsorted or a sorted T cell fraction (not recorded which). This clonotype was sampled from a male donor under 35 with ankylosing spondylitis or in good health (not recorded which). The rearrangement links TRBV2 to TRBJ2-1; 7 positions agree with TRBD2. The CDR3 reads CASSESRETSWDEQFF. CDR3 bases: TGTGCCAGCAGTGAGTCGCGGGAGACTTCCTGGGATGAGCAGTTCTTC.